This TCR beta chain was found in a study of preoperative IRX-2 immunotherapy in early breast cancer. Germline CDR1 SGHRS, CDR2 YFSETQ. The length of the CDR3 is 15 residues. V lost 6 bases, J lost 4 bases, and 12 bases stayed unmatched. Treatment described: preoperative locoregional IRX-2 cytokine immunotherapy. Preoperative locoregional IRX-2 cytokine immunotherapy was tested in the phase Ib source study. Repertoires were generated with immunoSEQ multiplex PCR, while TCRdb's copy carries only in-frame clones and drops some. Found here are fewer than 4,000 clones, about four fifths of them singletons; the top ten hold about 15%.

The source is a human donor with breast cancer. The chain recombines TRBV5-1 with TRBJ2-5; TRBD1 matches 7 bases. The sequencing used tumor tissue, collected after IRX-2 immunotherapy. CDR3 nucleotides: TGCGCCAGCACCAATGGACAGGCCTCCGGAGAGACCCAGTACTTC. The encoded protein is CASTNGQASGETQYF. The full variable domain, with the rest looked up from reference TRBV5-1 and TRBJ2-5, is KAGVTQTPRYLIKTRGQQVTLSCSPISGHRSVSWYQQTPGQGLQFLFEYFSETQRNKGNFPGRFSGRQFSNSRSEMNVSTLELGDSALYLCASTNGQASGETQYFGPGTRLLVL.